Listed below are T cell receptor beta chains from one sample, sequenced in a study of PD-L1 blockade in urothelial cancer. The protocol was immunoSEQ multiplex PCR, while the TCRdb copy is restricted to in-frame clones and leaves out a portion. The table has around 100,000 clones, around 86% seen once; the top ten hold approximately 2%. This material consisted of PBMCs, taken around atezolizumab (anti-PD-L1) treatment. The source is a man between 60 and 75 years old with urothelial cancer. CDR3s include the opening cysteine and the closing phenylalanine or tryptophan. A D gene is named only where the DNA matches it firmly. The size field is filled for only some rows; it gives once, few, many or a size class.

V: TRBV14
size: NA
length: 13
J: TRBJ1-2
D: NA
DNA: TGTGCCAGCAGCCCCGACAGAAACTATGGCTACACCTTC
CDR3: CASSPDRNYGYTF

V: TRBV7-9
size: NA
length: 16
J: TRBJ2-7
D: TRBD1
DNA: TGTGCCAGCAGCTCAGGGACAGGGGGCGCAGGAAACGAGCAGTACTTC
CDR3: CASSSGTGGAGNEQYF

V: TRBV30
size: few
length: 11
J: TRBJ1-2
D: NA
DNA: TGTGCCTGGAGTCCCGGGGTCGGCTACACCTTC
CDR3: CAWSPGVGYTF

V: TRBV28
size: NA
length: 16
J: TRBJ1-5
D: TRBD1
DNA: TGTGCCAGCAGTCGAGGACAGGGGGCGGTTAACCAGCCCCAGCATTTT
CDR3: CASSRGQGAVNQPQHF

V: TRBV7-2
size: NA
length: 16
J: TRBJ2-1
D: TRBD2
DNA: TGTGCCAGCAGCTTACAGCCTAGCGGGGGTTACAATGAGCAGTTCTTC
CDR3: CASSLQPSGGYNEQFF

V: TRBV2
size: once
length: 13
J: TRBJ2-7
D: NA
DNA: TGTGCCAGCGGGGGGATCCAGGATATCAAGCAGTACTTC
CDR3: CASGGIQDIKQYF

V: TRBV5-8
size: NA
length: 16
J: TRBJ2-7
D: TRBD2
DNA: TGTGCCAGCAGCTCCCGGACTAGCGGGAGCTCCTACGAGCAGTACTTC
CDR3: CASSSRTSGSSYEQYF

V: TRBV5-8
size: few
length: 12
J: TRBJ2-7
D: NA
DNA: TGTGCCATTCCGACAGACCACTACGAGCAGTACTTC
CDR3: CAIPTDHYEQYF

V: TRBV6-5
size: NA
length: 14
J: TRBJ2-7
D: NA
DNA: TGTGCCAGCAGTTACTCTGACATGCCCAGCGAGCAGTACTTC
CDR3: CASSYSDMPSEQYF

V: TRBV7-8
size: NA
length: 16
J: TRBJ1-2
D: NA
DNA: TGTGCCAGCAGCAAGGACCGGGACTCAGAGTATTATGGCTACACCTTC
CDR3: CASSKDRDSEYYGYTF

V: TRBV28
size: few
length: 15
J: TRBJ1-2
D: TRBD1
DNA: TGTGCCAGCAGTTGGCCGGGACAGAGTTCAAGTGGCTACACCTTC
CDR3: CASSWPGQSSSGYTF

V: TRBV7-9
size: NA
length: 13
J: TRBJ1-1
D: NA
DNA: TGTGCCAGCAGCGCCCACACAGACACTGAAGCTTTCTTT
CDR3: CASSAHTDTEAFF

V: TRBV19
size: once
length: 16
J: TRBJ1-5
D: NA
DNA: TGTGCCAGTAGCCCCGGACAGCCATATAGCAATCAGCCCCAGCATTTT
CDR3: CASSPGQPYSNQPQHF

V: TRBV29-1
size: NA
length: 13
J: TRBJ2-1
D: NA
DNA: TGCAGCGTTGAAAGCAGGGCATACAATGAGCAGTTCTTC
CDR3: CSVESRAYNEQFF

V: TRBV4-1
size: NA
length: 21
J: TRBJ2-2
D: TRBD1
DNA: TGCGCCACCTCCACCGGCCCCATCCCGACAGGGGAGGTTACGAACACCGGGGAGCTGTTTTTT
CDR3: CATSTGPIPTGEVTNTGELFF

V: TRBV28
size: NA
length: 14
J: TRBJ1-2
D: TRBD1
DNA: TGTGCCAGTTTCCAGGGACAGGTTTACTATGGCTACACCTTC
CDR3: CASFQGQVYYGYTF

V: TRBV5-4
size: NA
length: 12
J: TRBJ2-5
D: NA
DNA: TGTGCCAGCAGTTTAATACAAGAGACCCAGTACTTC
CDR3: CASSLIQETQYF

V: TRBV19
size: NA
length: 12
J: TRBJ1-3
D: NA
DNA: TGTGCCAGTAGTATACAGGGAAACACCATATATTTT
CDR3: CASSIQGNTIYF

V: TRBV2
size: NA
length: 14
J: TRBJ1-4
D: NA
DNA: TGTGCCAGCAGTCCACAGGGTGGTGAGGAAAAACTGTTTTTT
CDR3: CASSPQGGEEKLFF

V: TRBV7-6
size: NA
length: 16
J: TRBJ1-4
D: NA
DNA: TGTGCCAGCAGCTTAGGAAATAACAGGGTTCTTGAAAAACTGTTTTTT
CDR3: CASSLGNNRVLEKLFF

V: TRBV6-1
size: once
length: 15
J: TRBJ1-2
D: NA
DNA: TGTGCCAGCAGTGAAGCGACAGGCCCCTATGGGGGCTACACCTTC
CDR3: CASSEATGPYGGYTF

V: TRBV19
size: NA
length: 14
J: TRBJ1-5
D: TRBD1
DNA: TGTGCCAGTGCCGGGACAGGGGGCAGTCAGCCCCAGCATTTT
CDR3: CASAGTGGSQPQHF

V: TRBV6-7
size: few
length: 13
J: TRBJ1-2
D: NA
DNA: TGTGCCAGCAGACCTGACAGAAACTATGGCTACACCTTC
CDR3: CASRPDRNYGYTF

V: TRBV27
size: NA
length: 13
J: TRBJ1-5
D: NA
DNA: TGTGCCAGCAGTTACAGGGATCACCAGCCCCAGCATTTT
CDR3: CASSYRDHQPQHF

V: TRBV14
size: NA
length: 14
J: TRBJ1-1
D: NA
DNA: TGTGCCAGCAGCCAAGATTCGGGGGTCACTGAAGCTTTCTTT
CDR3: CASSQDSGVTEAFF

V: TRBV11-3
size: few
length: 17
J: TRBJ2-5
D: TRBD1
DNA: TGTGCCAGCAGCTTCCGGACAGGGGGTCTTCGGGGGGAGACCCAGTACTTC
CDR3: CASSFRTGGLRGETQYF

V: TRBV5-1
size: NA
length: 16
J: TRBJ2-1
D: NA
DNA: TGCGCCAGCAGCTTAGGAGGCCCGGTGGACTACAATGAGCAGTTCTTC
CDR3: CASSLGGPVDYNEQFF

V: TRBV5-4
size: NA
length: 16
J: TRBJ2-7
D: NA
DNA: TGTGCCAGCAGCTTGGGGGAGGGGGACTTGTCCTACGAGCAGTACTTC
CDR3: CASSLGEGDLSYEQYF

V: TRBV7-8
size: NA
length: 15
J: TRBJ2-2
D: NA
DNA: TGTGCCAGCAGCTTAGTCCAGGGAAACACCGGGGAGCTGTTTTTT
CDR3: CASSLVQGNTGELFF

V: TRBV10-1
size: NA
length: 9
J: TRBJ1-5
D: NA
DNA: TGCGGCGGCGAACAGCCCCAGCATTTT
CDR3: CGGEQPQHF

V: TRBV9
size: few
length: 11
J: TRBJ2-1
D: TRBD2
DNA: TGTGCCAGCAGCGGAACTAGCGAACAGTTCTTC
CDR3: CASSGTSEQFF

V: TRBV27
size: NA
length: 14
J: TRBJ2-7
D: NA
DNA: TGTGCCAGCAGTTTGCGCCAGGGCTCCTACGAGCAGTACTTC
CDR3: CASSLRQGSYEQYF

V: TRBV5-4
size: NA
length: 15
J: TRBJ2-7
D: NA
DNA: TGTGCCAGCAGCTTGGGTGAGCTGGCGGTCATCGAGCAGTACTTC
CDR3: CASSLGELAVIEQYF

V: TRBV11-3
size: once
length: 14
J: TRBJ2-3
D: NA
DNA: TGTGCCAGTAAGGAGGGATTTGACACAGATACGCAGTATTTT
CDR3: CASKEGFDTDTQYF

V: TRBV6-1
size: NA
length: 12
J: TRBJ2-2
D: NA
DNA: TGTGCCAGCAGATTCAGGGACGGGGAGCTGTTTTTT
CDR3: CASRFRDGELFF

V: TRBV5-8
size: NA
length: 15
J: TRBJ1-5
D: NA
DNA: TGTGCCAGCAGCTTATCCAGGGTTGGCAATCAGCCCCAGCATTTT
CDR3: CASSLSRVGNQPQHF

V: TRBV10-3
size: NA
length: 12
J: TRBJ1-1
D: TRBD1
DNA: TGTGCCGCGGGACAGGGTGGGACTGAAGCTTTCTTT
CDR3: CAAGQGGTEAFF

V: TRBV6-1
size: NA
length: 15
J: TRBJ2-7
D: TRBD2
DNA: TGTGCCAGCAGTGGGATAGCTAGCGGGATATACGAGCAGTACTTC
CDR3: CASSGIASGIYEQYF

V: TRBV9
size: NA
length: 18
J: TRBJ2-6
D: NA
DNA: TGTGCCAGCAGCGTAGGCCCTCGATCCTACTCTGGGGCCAACGTCCTGACTTTC
CDR3: CASSVGPRSYSGANVLTF

V: TRBV19
size: NA
length: 15
J: TRBJ1-5
D: TRBD1
DNA: TGTGCCAGTAGCGACGGGACAGGGGGTACTCAGCCCCAGCATTTT
CDR3: CASSDGTGGTQPQHF

V: TRBV4-1
size: NA
length: 16
J: TRBJ2-3
D: NA
DNA: TGCGCCAGCAGCCAGGGGAGGGGGGGAGGCACAGATACGCAGTATTTT
CDR3: CASSQGRGGGTDTQYF